A selection of T cell receptor beta chains follows, all from one sample in a study of human T cells and chemical hapten exposure. Via MiXCR, TCRdb re-called the RACE reads, giving one row per CDR3 protein. The data show just under 65,000 distinct CDR3 sequences, with roughly 11% seen just once and about 2.5% held by the top ten. The material sequenced was whole blood, taken in connection with sensitization to the hapten diphenylcyclopropenone (DPC). These receptors originate from a woman between 25 and 40 years old with alopecia areata. Some clones in this sample may be carry-over from other donors' samples. Each CDR3 is given with its conserved first and last residue. D genes are given only for firm matches. A row's size may be missing; if present it is once, few, many or a size class.

j_call clone_size d_call v_call cdr3_length cdr3_nt cdr3_aa
TRBJ1-3 few - TRBV20-1 15 TGCAGTGCTCCTCGATCAGACTTAGGTGGAAACACCATATATTTT CSAPRSDLGGNTIYF
TRBJ2-1 - - TRBV7-2 15 TGTGCCAGCAGCTTATGGGCAGGGACTTCCAATGAGCAGTTCTTC CASSLWAGTSNEQFF
TRBJ1-5 - - TRBV28 12 TGTGTCAGCGACAGGAGCAATCAGCCCCAGCATTTT CVSDRSNQPQHF
TRBJ2-7 many - TRBV28 12 TGTGCCAGCAGTTTAAGGACCGACGAGCAGTACTTC CASSLRTDEQYF
TRBJ1-2 - - TRBV7-8 16 TGTGCCAGCAGCTTAGGATTCAGGGGTCGGGACTATGGCTACACCTTC CASSLGFRGRDYGYTF
TRBJ1-5 many - TRBV18 15 TGTGCCAGCTCACCTATCGGAGATAGCAATCAGCCCCAGCATTTT CASSPIGDSNQPQHF
TRBJ2-7 few - TRBV3-1 14 TGTGCCAGCAGCCAAGGCGGGGCACTCTACGAGCAGTACTTC CASSQGGALYEQYF
TRBJ2-3 few - TRBV20-1 14 TGCAGTGCTAGGAGTAGCGATAGCACAGATACGCAGTATTTT CSARSSDSTDTQYF
TRBJ1-2 - - TRBV9 15 TGTGCCAGCAGCGTAGACGATGGCGGTCGCTATGGCTACACCTTC CASSVDDGGRYGYTF
TRBJ1-1 few TRBD1 TRBV20-1 15 TGCAGTGCTAGAGATGTTGACAGGGGGCGAACTGAAGCTTTCTTT CSARDVDRGRTEAFF
TRBJ2-5 few - TRBV29-1 10 TGCAGCGTTGTAGCCGGGTTCCAGTACTTC CSVVAGFQYF
TRBJ2-4 few - TRBV18 13 TGTGCCAGCTCACCACAGGGGACAAACATTCAGTACTTC CASSPQGTNIQYF
TRBJ2-3 many - TRBV12-3/TRBV12-4 13 TGTGCCAGCAGAGGGGCCCTAGGGGATACGCAGTATTTT CASRGALGDTQYF
TRBJ2-5 many - TRBV4-1 15 TGCGCCAGCAGCCAAGATAAGGACAGCCAAGAGACCCAGTACTTC CASSQDKDSQETQYF
TRBJ2-7 many TRBD2 TRBV7-9 14 TGTGCCAGCAGCCGGGAGGTAGCGAGCTACGAGCAGTACTTC CASSREVASYEQYF